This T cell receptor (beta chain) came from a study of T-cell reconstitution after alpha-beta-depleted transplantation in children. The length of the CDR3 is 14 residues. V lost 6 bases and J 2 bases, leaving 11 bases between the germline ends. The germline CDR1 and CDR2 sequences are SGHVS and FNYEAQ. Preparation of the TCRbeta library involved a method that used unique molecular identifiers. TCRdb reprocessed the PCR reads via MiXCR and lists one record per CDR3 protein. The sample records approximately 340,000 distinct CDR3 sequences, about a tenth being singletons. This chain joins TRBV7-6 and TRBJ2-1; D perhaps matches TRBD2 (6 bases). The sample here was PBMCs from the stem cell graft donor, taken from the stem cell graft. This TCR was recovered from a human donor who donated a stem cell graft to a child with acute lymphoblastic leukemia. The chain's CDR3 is CASRTGRPYNEQFF. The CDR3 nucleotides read TGTGCCAGCAGGACCGGGAGACCCTACAATGAGCAGTTCTTC.